This T cell receptor (beta chain) was identified during a study of blood T cell repertoires in COVID-19. The CDR3 covers 17 residues. The V segment lost 3 bases and the J segment 3 bases; nucleotides outside the gene matches: 14. In germline, CDR1 is DFQATT, CDR2 SNEGSKA (reference sequence). Sequenced by immunoSEQ multiplex PCR; TCRdb stores in-frame clones only, minus some. The top ten clones hold around 4.5% of a sample with 88,000 or so clones, 81% of them seen once. Only one count was recorded for this clone. The J gene is TRBJ2-7, the V gene TRBV20-1, with 10 bases lining up with TRBD2. The clonotype comes from a man aged 55-75 years with acute or convalescent COVID-19. The sequencing sample was made of peripheral blood. The CDR3 spells CSASPLGLAAGVYEQYF. CDR3 bases: TGCAGTGCTAGTCCCCTAGGACTAGCGGCGGGAGTCTACGAGCAGTACTTC.